This T cell receptor (beta chain) appears in the sequencing data of a study of cytomegalovirus exposure and HLA in healthy donors. Study summary: Prior work identified around 120 million unique TCR beta sequences in some 180 million T cells. Study outcomes and limitations: Later analysis suggested most CMV-associated TCR beta chains were HLA-restricted.

For this clone: The target antigen is unknown.

Germline values: CDR1 MGHDK, CDR2 SYGVNS. The germline V and J ends were trimmed by 1 base and 2 bases, with 12 bases remaining between them. The CDR3 has 15 residues. The PCR ran on 60 Vbeta and 13 Jbeta primers. Only in-frame clones appear in the TCRdb table, and some are missing; sequencing was by immunoSEQ multiplex PCR. The sample has tens of thousands of clones, and its top ten clones hold approximately 1.1%. Sequencing was carried out using PBMCs. This TCR was recovered from a woman aged 25 to 45 in good health and CMV-seronegative. The chain joins TRBV25-1 to TRBJ2-7, with D possibly being TRBD1 (5 bases). This CDR3 reads CASSEWQGITYEQYF. The CDR3 region has the DNA TGTGCCAGCAGTGAATGGCAGGGCATTACCTACGAGCAGTACTTC.